These 9 T cell receptor beta chains were sequenced from one sample in a study of blood T cell repertoires in COVID-19. The repertoire was sequenced with immunoSEQ multiplex PCR; TCRdb's copy has only in-frame clones and lacks some. The sample gives 35,000 to 50,000 clones, around four fifths of which show up once; 5.5% to 6.5% is in the top ten. The sample taken for sequencing was peripheral blood. The receptors were sampled from a woman aged 80 or over with acute or convalescent COVID-19.

The chain carries TRBV5-1 and TRBJ2-6; possibly TRBD2 for D (6 bases). V shed 0 bases and J shed 5 bases, with 18 bases lying between them. CDR1 is SGHRS and CDR2 is YFSETQ in the germline V gene. This CDR3 is built from 18 residues. CDR3 protein: CASSLAGVSPLRANVLTF. The CDR3 DNA reads as TGCGCCAGCAGCTTGGCGGGGGTATCCCCCTTAAGGGCCAACGTCCTGACTTTC.

The chain combines TRBV7-9 with TRBJ1-4; a weak D match, TRBD1 (5 bases). The CDR3 covers 14 residues. The germline gives CDR1 SEHNR, CDR2 FQNEAQ (reference sequence). Trimming took 3 bases from V and 8 from J, leaving 13 bases between them. The CDR3 sequence is CASSLVGEGEKLFF. DNA for the CDR3: TGTGCCAGCAGCTTGGTAGGGGAGGGAGAAAAACTGTTTTTT.

This chain joins TRBV19 and TRBJ1-3, with 7 positions matching TRBD1. The CDR3 covers 15 residues. CDR1 and CDR2 (germline): LNHDA, SQIVND (reference sequence). Losses at the gene ends were 5 bases for V and 3 bases for J; bases not matched to a gene: 7. The CDR3 DNA sequence: TGTGCCAGTAGTCCGCACAGGGGTAATGGAAACACCATATATTTT. Translation gives CASSPHRGNGNTIYF.

The CDR3 reads CASISSVDYGYTF. As DNA, the CDR3 is TGTGCCAGTATTTCCAGTGTCGACTATGGCTACACCTTC. V usage is TRBV19 and J usage is TRBJ1-2, with no clear D. Trimming pared 7 bases from V and 3 bases from J, leaving 12 bases between. The CDR3 contains 13 residues. The germline gives CDR1 LNHDA, CDR2 SQIVND (reference sequence).

The V gene is TRBV7-6, the J gene TRBJ2-1; TRBD2 matches at 9 bases. V shed 4 bases, J shed 9 bases, and the junction held 10 bases outside the gene matches. The CDR3 loop spans 15 amino acids. Germline V gene data show CDR1 as SGHVS and CDR2 as FNYEAQ. CDR3 sequence: CASSSSAGGPGEQFF. The CDR3 bases are TGTGCCAGCAGCTCCTCGGCGGGGGGGCCTGGTGAGCAGTTCTTC.

The J gene is TRBJ2-7, the V gene TRBV10-3; D ambiguous. Trimming shortened V by 4 bases and J by 3 bases, and 10 bases separated the two germline ends. Germline V gene lookup returns CDR1 ENHRY and CDR2 SYGVKD. The CDR3 is 13 residues long. Written as DNA, the CDR3 is TGTGCCATCAGTGCACCAGATTTCTACGAGCAGTACTTC. Protein: CAISAPDFYEQYF.

This chain uses TRBV18 with TRBJ1-3; the match to TRBD1 covers 9 bases. The CDR3 is 19 residues long. After removal of 2 bases from V and 0 bases from J, the junction contained 11 bases not matched to a gene. Germline assignment: CDR1 KGHSH and CDR2 LQKENI. CDR3 sequence: CASSPGGMTGGTSGNTIYF. The CDR3 DNA sequence: TGTGCCAGCTCACCAGGCGGGATGACAGGGGGAACCTCTGGAAACACCATATATTTT.

The chain uses TRBV6-1 and TRBJ1-1, with D tentatively TRBD1 (6 bases). The germline V gene encodes CDR1 MNHNS and CDR2 SASEGT. The ends were cut back, 3 bases at V and 3 bases at J, with 11 bases in the middle. The CDR3 covers 14 residues. DNA of the CDR3: TGTGCCAGCAGTGACAGGGGACGGGACACTGAAGCTTTCTTT. It encodes CASSDRGRDTEAFF.

V gene TRBV12-3 or TRBV12-4 combines with J gene TRBJ1-5; D unclear. The CDR3 covers 12 residues. V was pared by 6 bases and J by 6 bases, with 9 bases between. CDR3 loop: CASRSSGQPQHF. In DNA, the CDR3 is TGTGCCAGCAGGTCGTCGGGTCAGCCCCAGCATTTT.